One and the same sample provided the 7 T cell receptor beta chains below, sequenced in a study of blood T cell repertoires in COVID-19. TCRdb keeps only in-frame clones here, not all; method: immunoSEQ multiplex PCR. The profile covers about 150,000 clones, with roughly 80% appearing a single time and 9.5% to 13% taken by the ten largest. Sequencing was done on a sample of peripheral blood. Receptor source: a woman aged 60-75 years with COVID-19, enrolled during active disease.

This rearrangement joins TRBV11-2 to TRBJ1-2; D possibly corresponds to TRBD1 (6 bases). The CDR3 runs 14 residues. Per the germline V gene, CDR1 is SGHAT and CDR2 is FQNNGV. The V end was cut by 8 bases, the J end by 2 bases, with 15 bases between. CDR3 DNA sequence: TGTGCCAGCCGTTACCAGCAGGGGAACTATGGCTACACCTTC. It codes for CASRYQQGNYGYTF.

This chain connects TRBV3-1 (or the pseudogene TRBV3-2) to TRBJ2-5; 15 nucleotides agree with TRBD2. V shed 6 bases and J 5 bases; nucleotides not matched to a gene: 1. The V gene's germline CDR1 is LGHDT and CDR2 YNNKEL (reference sequence). The CDR3 totals 14 residues. CDR3 amino acids: CASRGTSGGETQYF. In DNA form, the CDR3 reads TGTGCCAGCAGAGGGACTAGCGGGGGGGAGACCCAGTACTTC.

This chain uses TRBV7-3 with TRBJ2-3; TRBD2 agrees at 10 bases. The CDR3 has 14 amino acids. Germline trimming cut 3 bases from V and 4 bases from J; bases unmatched to any gene: 1. Looked up from germline, CDR1 is SGHTA and CDR2 is FQGTGA. Here the CDR3 DNA reads TGTGCCAGCAGCTTTGGGACTAGCGCAGATACGCAGTATTTT. Its translation: CASSFGTSADTQYF. The full variable domain, completed using reference TRBV7-3 and TRBJ2-3, is GAGVSQTPSNKVTEKGKYVELRCDPISGHTALYWYRQSLGQGPEFLIYFQGTGAADDSGLPNDRFFAVRPEGSVSTLKIQRTERGDSAVYLCASSFGTSADTQYFGPGTRLTVL.

This chain links TRBV19 with TRBJ1-1; 11 positions agree with TRBD1. V gave up 10 bases and J gave up 6 bases; unmatched junction bases: 10. CDR1 and CDR2 (germline): LNHDA, SQIVND (reference sequence). This CDR3 region has 14 residues. As DNA, the CDR3 is TGTGCCACCTTGTTGGACAGGGGGCACCCTGAAGCTTTCTTT. It encodes CATLLDRGHPEAFF.

V usage is TRBV10-3 and J usage is TRBJ2-7; D might be TRBD1 (6 bases). The CDR3 consists of 14 residues. Trimming pared 5 bases from V and 5 bases from J, leaving 16 bases between. The germline gives CDR1 ENHRY, CDR2 SYGVKD. This CDR3 reads CAISTGSLWDEQYV. The CDR3 DNA sequence: TGTGCCATCAGTACAGGGTCTCTATGGGACGAGCAGTACGTC.

In this sample, this clone turned up once. The CDR3 coding sequence is TGTGCCAGCAGATTGACAGGGCCCACTGAAGCTTTCTTT. Residues: CASRLTGPTEAFF. V usage is TRBV7-2 and J usage is TRBJ1-1, with 7 bases matching TRBD1. CDR1 is SGHTA, CDR2 FQGNSA, per germline. The CDR3 totals 13 residues. Trimming cost V 6 bases and J 4 bases; bases outside gene matches: 5.

The rearrangement uses TRBV5-1 and TRBJ1-2; tentatively, D is TRBD1 (6 bases). This CDR3 is 13 amino acids long. V gave up 5 bases and J gave up 7 bases, with 15 bases separating them. Germline V gene sequence: CDR1 SGHRS, CDR2 YFSETQ. CDR3: CASRLLQGVGYTF. CDR3 DNA: TGCGCCAGCAGACTTTTACAGGGTGTTGGCTACACCTTC.